This entry describes one T cell receptor (beta chain). This sample is part of a study of siplizumab effects on memory and regulatory T cells. The CDR3 extends over 15 amino acids. Germline V CDR1 and CDR2: MNHNY, SVGAGI (reference sequence). V was shortened by 7 bases and J by 3 bases, with 19 bases between the two germline ends. Generated by immunoSEQ multiplex PCR, the TCRdb table keeps only in-frame clones and is missing some. The data show approximately 40,000 clones, around 90% seen once. Sequencing used naive CD4+ T cells sorted from blood. This rearrangement joins TRBV6-6 to TRBJ2-7; possibly TRBD2 for D (6 bases). This receptor was identified in a human donor in good health. This chain's CDR3 is CASINSGGNGYEQYF. The CDR3 coding sequence is TGTGCCAGCATTAACTCCGGAGGGAACGGCTACGAGCAGTACTTC.